Sequencing of this TCR beta chain was carried out in a study of T cell responses to AZD1222 COVID-19 vaccine. V lost 4 bases and J 8 bases, leaving 19 bases between the germline ends. Germline V CDR1 and CDR2: SGHRS, YFSETQ. The CDR3 length is 15 residues. In the case of this clone: No antigen is known for it.

General observations from the study: Spike-wide vaccine-associated CD4 TCRs dominated at 160-218 and 743-854.

Clones were read by immunoSEQ multiplex PCR, and TCRdb kept only the in-frame ones, dropping some. The repertoire holds 89,000 or so clones, with over 80% as singletons. The sequence came from an adult who received the AZD1222 COVID-19 vaccine. Sequenced here: peripheral blood, sampled 28 days after the second AZD1222 dose. The chain uses TRBV5-1 and TRBJ2-1, with D perhaps matching TRBD1 (8 bases). The CDR3 reads CASSTGGASPDEQFF. The CDR3 region has the DNA TGCGCCAGCAGCACAGGGGGGGCCTCGCCCGATGAGCAGTTCTTC.